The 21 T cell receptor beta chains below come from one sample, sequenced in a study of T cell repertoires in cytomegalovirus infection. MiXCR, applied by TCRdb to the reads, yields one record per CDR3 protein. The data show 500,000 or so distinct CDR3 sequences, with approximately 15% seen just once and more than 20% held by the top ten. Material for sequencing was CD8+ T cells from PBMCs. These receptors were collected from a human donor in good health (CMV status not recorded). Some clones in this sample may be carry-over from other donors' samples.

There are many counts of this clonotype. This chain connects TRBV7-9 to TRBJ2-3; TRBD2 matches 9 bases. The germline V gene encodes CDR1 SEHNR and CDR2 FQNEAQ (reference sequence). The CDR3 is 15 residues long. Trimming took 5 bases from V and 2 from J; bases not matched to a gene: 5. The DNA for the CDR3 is TGTGCCAGCAGCCAGACTAGCGGAGACACAGATACGCAGTATTTT. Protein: CASSQTSGDTDTQYF.

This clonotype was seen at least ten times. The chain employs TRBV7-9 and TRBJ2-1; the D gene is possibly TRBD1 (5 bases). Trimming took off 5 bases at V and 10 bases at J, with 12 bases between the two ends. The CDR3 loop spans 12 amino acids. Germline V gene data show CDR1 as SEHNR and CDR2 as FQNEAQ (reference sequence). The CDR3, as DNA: TGTGCCAGCAGCGCGACTTACAGGGAGCAGTTCTTC. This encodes CASSATYREQFF. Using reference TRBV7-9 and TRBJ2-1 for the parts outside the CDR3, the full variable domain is DTGVSQNPRHKITKRGQNVTFRCDPISEHNRLYWYRQTLGQGPEFLTYFQNEAQLEKSRLLSDRFSAERPKGSFSTLEIQRTEQGDSAMYLCASSATYREQFFGPGTRLTVL.

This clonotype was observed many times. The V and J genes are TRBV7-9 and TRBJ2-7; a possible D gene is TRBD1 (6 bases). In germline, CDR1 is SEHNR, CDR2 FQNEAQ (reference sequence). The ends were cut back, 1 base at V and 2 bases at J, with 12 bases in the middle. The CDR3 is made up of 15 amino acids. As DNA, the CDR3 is TGTGCCAGCAGCTTAGACGTTGGACAGCCCTACGAGCAGTACTTC. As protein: CASSLDVGQPYEQYF.

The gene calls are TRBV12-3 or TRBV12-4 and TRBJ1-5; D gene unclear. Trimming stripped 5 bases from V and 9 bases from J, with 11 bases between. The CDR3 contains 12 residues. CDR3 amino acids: CASSPVSWPQHF. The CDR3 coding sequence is TGTGCCAGCAGTCCGGTGTCTTGGCCCCAGCATTTT.

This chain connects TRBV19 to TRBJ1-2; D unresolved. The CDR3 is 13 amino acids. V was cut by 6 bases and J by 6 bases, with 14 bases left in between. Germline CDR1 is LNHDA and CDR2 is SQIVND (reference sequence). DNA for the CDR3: TGTGCCAGTAGAACGACCGGAAAGAATGGCTACACCTTC. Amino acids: CASRTTGKNGYTF.

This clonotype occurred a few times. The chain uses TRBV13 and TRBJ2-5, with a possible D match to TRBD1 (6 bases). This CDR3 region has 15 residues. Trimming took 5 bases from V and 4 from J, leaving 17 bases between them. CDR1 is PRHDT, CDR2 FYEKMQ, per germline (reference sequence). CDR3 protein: CASSKGNRVAETQYF. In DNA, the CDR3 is TGTGCCAGCAGCAAGGGGAACAGGGTGGCAGAGACCCAGTACTTC.

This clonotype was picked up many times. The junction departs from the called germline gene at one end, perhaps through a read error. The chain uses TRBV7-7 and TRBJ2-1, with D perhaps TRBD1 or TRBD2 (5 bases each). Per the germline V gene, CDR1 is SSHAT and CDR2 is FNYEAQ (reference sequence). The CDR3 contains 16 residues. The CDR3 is CASSPWDGPRGNEQFF. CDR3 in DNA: TGTGCTAGCAGCCCCTGGGATGGTCCGAGGGGCAATGAGCAGTTCTTC.

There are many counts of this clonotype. CDR3 bases: TGCGCCAGCAGCCAAGACTTGACAGTACCTTTGAAAAAGACCCAGTACTTC. Its protein is CASSQDLTVPLKKTQYF. The chain couples TRBV4-1 to TRBJ2-5; possible D gene TRBD1, 5 bases. The V end was cut by 0 bases, the J end by 6 bases, with 20 bases between. Germline V CDR1 and CDR2: MGHRA, YSYEKL. This CDR3 comprises 17 residues.

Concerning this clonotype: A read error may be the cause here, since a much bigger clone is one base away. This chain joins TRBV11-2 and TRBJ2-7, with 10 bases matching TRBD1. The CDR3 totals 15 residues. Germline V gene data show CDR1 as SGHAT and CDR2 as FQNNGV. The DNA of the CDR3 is TGTGCCAGCAGCTTATTGGGGACAGGGGACTACGCGCAGTACTTC. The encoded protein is CASSLLGTGDYAQYF.

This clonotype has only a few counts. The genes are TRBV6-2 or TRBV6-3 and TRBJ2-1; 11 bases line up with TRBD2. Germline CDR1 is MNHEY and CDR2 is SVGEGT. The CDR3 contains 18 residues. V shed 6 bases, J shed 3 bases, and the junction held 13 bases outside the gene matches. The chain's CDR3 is CASSPRRLAGGRYNEQFF. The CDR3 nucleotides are TGTGCCAGCAGCCCCCGTAGGTTAGCGGGGGGGCGCTACAATGAGCAGTTCTTC.

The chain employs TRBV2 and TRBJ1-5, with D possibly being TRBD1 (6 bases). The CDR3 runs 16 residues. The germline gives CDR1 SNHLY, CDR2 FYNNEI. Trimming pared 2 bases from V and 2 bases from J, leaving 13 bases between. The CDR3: CASSENWGLGNQPQHF. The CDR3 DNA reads TGTGCCAGCAGTGAAAATTGGGGGCTAGGCAATCAGCCCCAGCATTTT.

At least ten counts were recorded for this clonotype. CDR3 in amino acids: CASSPMGGNEQFF. The CDR3 DNA reads TGTGCCAGCAGCCCAATGGGCGGGAATGAGCAGTTCTTC. The genes are TRBV7-3 and TRBJ2-1, with D possibly TRBD2 on 5 matching bases. The CDR3 has 13 amino acids. Germline V gene sequence: CDR1 SGHTA, CDR2 FQGTGA. Between the trimmed V and J ends, which lost 5 bases and 7 bases, there was a span of 12 bases.

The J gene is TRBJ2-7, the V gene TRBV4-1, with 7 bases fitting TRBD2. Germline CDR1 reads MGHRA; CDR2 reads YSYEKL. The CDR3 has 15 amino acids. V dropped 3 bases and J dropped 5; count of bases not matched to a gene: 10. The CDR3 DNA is TGCGCCAGCAGCCAGGGCCTTGTGCTAGCGGACGAGCAGTACTTC. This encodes CASSQGLVLADEQYF.

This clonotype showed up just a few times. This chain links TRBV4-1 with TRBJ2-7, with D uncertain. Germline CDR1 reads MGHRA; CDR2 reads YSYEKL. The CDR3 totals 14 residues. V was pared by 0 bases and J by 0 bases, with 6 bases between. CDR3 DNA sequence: TGCGCCAGCAGCCAAGAGGTCCGCTCCTACGAGCAGTACTTC. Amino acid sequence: CASSQEVRSYEQYF.

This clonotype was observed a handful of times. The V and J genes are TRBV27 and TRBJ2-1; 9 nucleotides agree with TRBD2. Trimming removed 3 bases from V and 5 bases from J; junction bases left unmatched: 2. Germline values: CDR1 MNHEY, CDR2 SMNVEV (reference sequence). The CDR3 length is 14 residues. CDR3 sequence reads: CASSFSGSDNEQFF. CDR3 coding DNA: TGTGCCAGCAGTTTTAGCGGGAGTGACAATGAGCAGTTCTTC.

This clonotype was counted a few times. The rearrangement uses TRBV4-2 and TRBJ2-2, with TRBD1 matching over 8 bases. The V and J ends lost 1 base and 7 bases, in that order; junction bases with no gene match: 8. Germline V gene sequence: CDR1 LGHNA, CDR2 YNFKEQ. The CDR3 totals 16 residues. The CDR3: CASSQVTGALGGELFF. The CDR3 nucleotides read TGTGCCAGCAGCCAAGTGACAGGGGCCCTGGGCGGGGAGCTGTTTTTT.

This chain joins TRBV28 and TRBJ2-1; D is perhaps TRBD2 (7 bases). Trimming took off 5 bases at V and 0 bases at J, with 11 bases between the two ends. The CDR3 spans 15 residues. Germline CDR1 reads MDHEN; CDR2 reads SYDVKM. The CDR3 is CASSRGADSYNEQFF. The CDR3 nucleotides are TGTGCCAGCAGTCGGGGGGCGGACTCCTACAATGAGCAGTTCTTC.

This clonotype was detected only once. The CDR3 reads CASSLVGTSGDPTDTQYF. The CDR3 DNA reads as TGTGCCAGCAGCTTAGTGGGGACTAGCGGGGACCCCACAGATACGCAGTATTTT. The chain recombines TRBV11-2 with TRBJ2-3, with 13 positions matching TRBD2. CDR3 size: 18 residues. The germline V gene has CDR1 SGHAT and CDR2 FQNNGV. The V and J ends lost 1 base and 2 bases, in that order; junction bases with no gene match: 6.

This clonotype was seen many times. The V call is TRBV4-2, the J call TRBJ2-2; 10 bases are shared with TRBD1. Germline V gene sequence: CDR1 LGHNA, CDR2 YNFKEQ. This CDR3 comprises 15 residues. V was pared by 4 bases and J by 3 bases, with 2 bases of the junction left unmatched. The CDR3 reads CASSRGQGDTGELFF. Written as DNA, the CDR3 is TGTGCCAGCAGCCGAGGACAGGGGGACACCGGGGAGCTGTTTTTT.

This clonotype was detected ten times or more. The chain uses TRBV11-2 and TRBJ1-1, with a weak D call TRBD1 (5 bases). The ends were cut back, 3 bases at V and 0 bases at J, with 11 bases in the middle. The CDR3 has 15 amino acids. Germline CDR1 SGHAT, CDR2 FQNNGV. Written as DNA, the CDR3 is TGTGCCAGCAGCTTGGTGGGGCCGATGAACACTGAAGCTTTCTTT. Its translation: CASSLVGPMNTEAFF.

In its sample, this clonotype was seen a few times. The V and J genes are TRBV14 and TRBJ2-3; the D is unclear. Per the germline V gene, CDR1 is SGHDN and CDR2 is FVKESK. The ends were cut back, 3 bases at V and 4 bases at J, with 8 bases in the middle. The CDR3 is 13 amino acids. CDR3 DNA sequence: TGTGCCAGCAGCCACGGAGTCCCAGATACGCAGTATTTT. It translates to CASSHGVPDTQYF.